Listed below are T cell receptor beta chains from one sample, sequenced in a study of CD8+ T cells in alopecia areata. Only in-frame clones appear in the TCRdb table, and some are missing; sequencing was by immunoSEQ multiplex PCR. The sample has 110,000 or so clones, 55% to 60% seen once. Sequenced here: CD4+ T cells sorted from blood, sampled at week 24, from a patient treated with tofacitinib. These receptor sequences come from a human donor with alopecia areata. CDR3s leave out the opening cysteine and the closing phenylalanine or tryptophan. Fields, in order: V gene, CDR3 protein.

v_gene: TRBV4-3; CDR3aa: ASSQDGRRTGGSYEQY
v_gene: TRBV5-1; CDR3aa: ASSLEQLSYNEQF
v_gene: TRBV28; CDR3aa: ASSAVEKLF
v_gene: TRBV19; CDR3aa: ASSPWGAQETQY
v_gene: TRBV7-2; CDR3aa: ASSLLGRVGNTIY
v_gene: TRBV29-1; CDR3aa: SAFGQSTDTQY
v_gene: TRBV19; CDR3aa: ASSISVAVNTEAF
v_gene: TRBV6-1; CDR3aa: ASSAGGPGETQY
v_gene: TRBV5-6; CDR3aa: ASSQLGPTGDTQY
v_gene: TRBV29-1; CDR3aa: SVETPRRGAYEQY
v_gene: TRBV18; CDR3aa: ASSPGDRLH
v_gene: TRBV2; CDR3aa: ASSADSPGTASSYEQY
v_gene: TRBV7-2; CDR3aa: ASSLTGPNTLH
v_gene: TRBV29-1; CDR3aa: SVEGHTYEQY
v_gene: TRBV11-2; CDR3aa: ASSQILSPLH
v_gene: TRBV7-2; CDR3aa: ASSPSGFGGAREETQY
v_gene: TRBV6-5; CDR3aa: ASSYGSPGLAGELF
v_gene: TRBV30; CDR3aa: AWSVFSGANVLT
v_gene: TRBV2; CDR3aa: ASSSRGGPYNEQF
v_gene: TRBV9; CDR3aa: ASSVRDRSNYGYT
v_gene: TRBV7-2; CDR3aa: ASSLGSANYGYT
v_gene: TRBV2; CDR3aa: ASSQDTSPKQY
v_gene: TRBV27; CDR3aa: ASSQRLGQSYYT
v_gene: TRBV2; CDR3aa: ASRTGDNSPLH
v_gene: TRBV7-2; CDR3aa: ASSLRRDTDTQY
v_gene: TRBV11-2; CDR3aa: ASASRGRNTEAF